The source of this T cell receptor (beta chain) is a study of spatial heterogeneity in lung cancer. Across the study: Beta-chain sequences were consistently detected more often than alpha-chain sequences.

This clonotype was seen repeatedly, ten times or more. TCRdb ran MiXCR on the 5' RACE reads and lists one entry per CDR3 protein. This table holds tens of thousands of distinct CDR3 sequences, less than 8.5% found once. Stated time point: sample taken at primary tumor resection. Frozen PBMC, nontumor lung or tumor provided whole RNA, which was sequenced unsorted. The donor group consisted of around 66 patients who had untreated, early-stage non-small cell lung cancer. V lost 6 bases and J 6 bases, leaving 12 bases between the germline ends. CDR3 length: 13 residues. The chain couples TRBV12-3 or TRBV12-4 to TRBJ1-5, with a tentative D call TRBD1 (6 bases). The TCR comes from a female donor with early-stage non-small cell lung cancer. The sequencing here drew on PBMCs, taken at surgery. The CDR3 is CASSLTGIQPQHF. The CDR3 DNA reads TGTGCCAGCAGCCTAACAGGGATTCAGCCCCAGCATTTT.